This TCR beta chain derives from a study of blood T cells in healthy people across ages. Study results and caveats: Possibly, changes in expanded clonotypes were confounded because donor CMV status was unknown. Researchers judged that diversity estimates from one million T cells fell short of true values. It was found that TCR beta diversity correlated strongly with the percentage of naive T cells.

The CDR3 runs 14 residues. Germline V gene lookup returns CDR1 LNHNV and CDR2 YYDKDF (reference sequence). Trimming pared 3 bases from V and 0 bases from J, leaving 3 bases between. This clonotype was counted ten times or more. What it recognizes is unknown. PCR was performed a second time for roughly 7 to 11 cycles using a sample-barcoded 5' primer and a J-beta primer mix. The template-switch adaptor was a 5' adaptor with 12 random nucleotides. It tagged each cDNA molecule. TCRdb re-called the 5' RACE reads with MiXCR, one entry per CDR3 protein. The data contain 590,000 or so distinct CDR3 sequences, about 30% of them singletons.

J is TRBJ1-6 and V is TRBV15; D unclear. The TCR sequence derives from an elderly woman in good health. The sequenced material came from blood. CDR3 nucleotide sequence: TGTGCCACCAGCAGGCTCTCCTATAATTCACCCCTCCACTTT. It yields the protein CATSRLSYNSPLHF.